These 13 T cell receptor beta chains came from one sample sequenced in a study of blood T cell repertoires in COVID-19. Libraries were prepared by immunoSEQ multiplex PCR; TCRdb keeps only in-frame clonotypes and omits some of them. The sample yields 150,000 or so clones, over 60% seen once. The material sequenced was peripheral blood. Receptors were obtained from a man of 80 years or more with acute or convalescent COVID-19.

This chain uses TRBV2 with TRBJ1-2; D unclear. The germline CDR1 and CDR2 sequences are SNHLY and FYNNEI. The CDR3 runs 15 residues. V lost 6 bases, J lost 6 bases, and 20 bases lay in between. The CDR3 spells CASRTGRGSTDGYTF. CDR3 DNA: TGTGCCAGCAGGACCGGAAGAGGGAGTACGGATGGCTACACCTTC.

The chain is built from TRBV27 and TRBJ1-2; 9 bases map to TRBD1. The CDR3 contains 15 residues. Germline-derived CDR1 and CDR2 are MNHEY and SMNVEV (reference sequence). V dropped 5 bases and J dropped 4; count of bases not matched to a gene: 8. The CDR3 nucleotides are TGTGCCAGCAGTGACCCGACAGGGGGTTCCTATGGCTACACCTTC. Translating gives CASSDPTGGSYGYTF.

The sample holds a few counts of this clone. The gene calls are TRBV27 and TRBJ2-3; TRBD1 aligns across 11 bases. The CDR3 covers 18 residues. Germline loops: CDR1 MNHEY, CDR2 SMNVEV (reference sequence). V gave up 6 bases and J gave up 4 bases; unmatched junction bases: 15. CDR3 bases: TGTGCCAGCAGCCTCCAGGGCTACGGGACAGGGGGGGCAGATACGCAGTATTTT. Amino acids: CASSLQGYGTGGADTQYF.

The chain employs TRBV6-5 and TRBJ1-1; D uncertain. Germline lookup yields CDR1 MNHEY and CDR2 SVGAGI. The CDR3 runs 14 residues. V lost 6 bases and J lost 1, with 12 bases in between. In DNA form, the CDR3 reads TGTGCCAGCAGCTACGTCCGGGGGAACACTGAAGCTTTCTTT. This sequence encodes CASSYVRGNTEAFF.

This clone was seen once. The genes are TRBV19 and TRBJ2-7; TRBD1 matches 10 bases. This CDR3 comprises 16 residues. Germline V lookup: CDR1 LNHDA, CDR2 SQIVND (reference sequence). Germline trimming cut 1 base from V and 4 bases from J; bases unmatched to any gene: 7. The CDR3 nucleotides are TGTGCCAGTAGTATAGGACTCGGACAGGGGGAATACGAGCAGTACTTC. Translating gives CASSIGLGQGEYEQYF.

The chain combines TRBV7-2 with TRBJ2-1; no reliable D call. Trimming cost V 1 base and J 15 bases, with 16 bases left between them. The CDR3 totals 13 residues. CDR1 and CDR2 (germline): SGHTA, FQGNSA. CDR3: CASSLVYAGVPFF. As DNA, the CDR3 is TGTGCCAGCAGCTTAGTGTACGCCGGAGTGCCGTTCTTC.

The V gene is TRBV5-1, the J gene TRBJ2-1, with TRBD2 as a possible D gene (6 bases). CDR1 is SGHRS and CDR2 is YFSETQ in the germline V gene. Trimming stripped 0 bases from V and 7 bases from J, with 11 bases between. The CDR3 has 14 residues. The CDR3 DNA is TGCGCCAGCAGCTTGGCCCTAGCGAGTAATGAGCAGTTCTTC. Translated: CASSLALASNEQFF.

The J gene is TRBJ2-2, the V gene TRBV5-8, with TRBD1 identical over 8 bases. CDR3 length: 14 amino acids. Germline CDR1 reads SGHTS; CDR2 reads YDEGEE. Trimming took 7 bases from V and 1 from J; bases not matched to a gene: 3. CDR3 sequence reads: CASSGGWNTGELFF. CDR3 sequence (DNA): TGTGCCAGCTCAGGGGGCTGGAACACCGGGGAGCTGTTTTTT.

The chain uses TRBV9 and TRBJ1-2, with 8 bases matching TRBD1. Germline trimming cut 4 bases from V and 7 bases from J; bases unmatched to any gene: 9. The CDR3 has 14 residues. CDR1 is SGDLS and CDR2 is YYNGEE in the germline V gene. This CDR3 is CASSTARGQIGYTF. The CDR3 DNA sequence: TGTGCCAGCAGCACCGCCAGGGGGCAGATTGGCTACACCTTC.

This clone turned up a few times. The V gene is TRBV6-5, the J gene TRBJ2-1; weak D call: TRBD2 (6 bases). Germline V gene lookup returns CDR1 MNHEY and CDR2 SVGAGI. Deletions cut 5 bases from V and 4 bases from J, with 15 bases between. The CDR3 spans 15 residues. The CDR3 protein is CASSRRAGFYNEQFF. CDR3 coding DNA: TGTGCCAGCAGTCGGAGGGCAGGGTTTTACAATGAGCAGTTCTTC.

This chain links TRBV21-1 with TRBJ1-2; TRBD1 is taken as the D call from the table, unchecked against the DNA. TRBV21-1 is given as a pseudogene. The CDR3 extends over 17 amino acids. The CDR3 loop is CASSIYRAADSNYGYTF. The CDR3 DNA reads as TGTGCCAGCAGCATCTACAGGGCTGCGGACTCTAACTATGGCTACACCTTC.

V usage is TRBV5-6 and J usage is TRBJ2-3; D ambiguous. This CDR3 is 14 amino acids long. V lost 4 bases, J lost 2 bases, and 11 bases lay in between. CDR1 and CDR2 from the germline V gene are SGHDT and YYEEEE. CDR3: CASSGAPITDTQYF. In DNA form, the CDR3 reads TGTGCCAGCAGCGGAGCCCCGATCACAGATACGCAGTATTTT.

This clone was detected only a few times. The V and J genes are TRBV7-9 and TRBJ2-1; possibly TRBD1 for D (6 bases). The germline V gene has CDR1 SEHNR and CDR2 FQNEAQ (reference sequence). The CDR3 consists of 14 residues. Trimming removed 5 bases at V and 6 bases at J, with 14 bases between. CDR3 loop: CASSRFTGSNEQFF. The DNA of the CDR3 is TGTGCCAGCAGCCGATTTACAGGGAGCAATGAGCAGTTCTTC.